Listed here are 29 T cell receptor beta chains from one sample, sequenced in a study of blood T cell repertoires in COVID-19 (dated by TCRdb to 2018 to 2021). Library preparation was by the immunoSEQ multiplex PCR assay. Drawn from immuneACCESS, this table holds only the in-frame rearrangements with V and J called that TCRdb kept. Clones are partly lost; checked studies trace under half to an unresolved V gene and leave the rest unexplained. This sample lists 150,000 to 200,000 clones; 75% to 85% were detected once. The ten largest clones represent approximately 10% of the sample. The sequenced sample consisted of peripheral blood. Receptor source: a woman in her forties with COVID-19, enrolled during active disease.

The chain is built from TRBV30 and TRBJ2-6; no definite D call. Germline-derived CDR1 and CDR2 are GTSNPN and SVGIG (reference sequence). The germline V and J ends were trimmed by 7 bases and 3 bases, with 13 bases remaining between them. The CDR3 contains 14 residues. This CDR3 reads CAYRFSVGANVLTF. In DNA, the CDR3 is TGTGCCTATCGCTTTTCGGTTGGGGCCAACGTCCTGACTTTC.

The chain links TRBV6-2 or TRBV6-3 to TRBJ2-5; 8 bases align to TRBD1. The J segment lost 0 bases and the V segment lost 2 bases, leaving 8 bases of the junction unmatched. The CDR3 length is 17 residues. CDR1 is MNHEY, CDR2 SVGEGT, per germline. In DNA, the CDR3 is TGTGCCAGCAGTTACCTCCCTTGGACAGGGTACCAAGAGACCCAGTACTTC. Its translation is CASSYLPWTGYQETQYF.

This chain joins TRBV3-1 (or the pseudogene TRBV3-2) and TRBJ2-7, with D tentatively TRBD1 (6 bases). The CDR3 runs 14 residues. Germline values: CDR1 LGHDT, CDR2 YNNKEL (reference sequence). V lost 4 bases and J lost 0, with 10 bases in between. The CDR3 loop is CASSLNRASYEQYF. CDR3 coding DNA: TGTGCCAGCAGCCTAAACAGGGCCTCCTACGAGCAGTACTTC.

The chain uses TRBV11-3 and TRBJ2-1, with 8 bases matching TRBD2. The germline V gene has CDR1 SGHNT and CDR2 YENEEA. V lost 2 bases, J lost 1 base, and 13 bases stayed unmatched. This CDR3 has 19 residues. CDR3 nucleotides: TGTGCCAGCAGCTTATCTTCCCGGGAGGGGTACCCTTCCTACAATGAGCAGTTCTTC. Protein: CASSLSSREGYPSYNEQFF.

In DNA form, the CDR3 reads TGTGCCAGCAGCTTGCTGATGGGACAGGGGAACATTCAGTACTTC. Translation gives CASSLLMGQGNIQYF. The chain combines TRBV7-9 with TRBJ2-4; TRBD1 matches 10 bases. This CDR3 region has 15 residues. The junction had 6 bases not matched to a gene; V was cut back by 3 bases and J by 7 bases. Germline V gives CDR1 SEHNR, CDR2 FQNEAQ (reference sequence).

This clone showed up just a few times. The chain combines TRBV2 with TRBJ1-2; D gene unclear. With 7 bases removed from V and 3 bases from J, the gap between germline ends came to 15 bases. CDR3 length equals 14 residues. Germline-derived CDR1 and CDR2 are SNHLY and FYNNEI. CDR3 sequence reads: CASILIARDYGYTF. In DNA form, the CDR3 reads TGTGCCAGCATCTTGATCGCCCGGGACTATGGCTACACCTTC.

V and J are TRBV7-3 and TRBJ2-2; 8 bases are a match to TRBD1. This CDR3 contains 17 residues. After removal of 2 bases from V and 6 bases from J, the junction contained 11 bases not matched to a gene. The V gene's germline CDR1 is SGHTA and CDR2 FQGTGA. CDR3 nucleotides: TGTGCCAGCAGCTTAGGTCAGGGGGCGAAAAAGCCCGGGGAGCTGTTTTTT. Amino acids: CASSLGQGAKKPGELFF.

This chain joins TRBV6-5 and TRBJ1-2, with D unclear. Germline V gene sequence: CDR1 MNHEY, CDR2 SVGAGI. The CDR3 runs to 16 residues. Trimming removed 0 bases at V and 4 bases at J, with 15 bases between. Here the CDR3 DNA reads TGTGCCAGCAGTTACTCGAGACGGGGAGTTGGCTATGGCTACACCTTC. Translation gives CASSYSRRGVGYGYTF.

V and J are TRBV19 and TRBJ2-6, with D possibly TRBD2 on 5 matching bases. The ends were cut back, 6 bases at V and 1 base at J, with 10 bases in the middle. The V gene's germline CDR1 is LNHDA and CDR2 SQIVND (reference sequence). The CDR3 runs 15 residues. The DNA of the CDR3 is TGTGCCAGTAGCCAGAGGGTTTCTGGGGCCAACGTCCTGACTTTC. This encodes CASSQRVSGANVLTF.

The genes are TRBV2 and TRBJ2-1, with D possibly matching TRBD1 (6 bases). Germline CDR1 and CDR2: SNHLY and FYNNEI. CDR3 length equals 15 residues. Trimming removed 7 bases at V and 2 bases at J, with 15 bases between. The chain's CDR3 is CASKEEGVPYNEQFF. The CDR3 DNA reads TGTGCCAGCAAAGAAGAGGGGGTCCCCTACAATGAGCAGTTCTTC.

This clone appeared once. J is TRBJ1-4 and V is TRBV7-9; 9 bases line up with TRBD1. The CDR3 is 14 amino acids. Per the germline V gene, CDR1 is SEHNR and CDR2 is FQNEAQ (reference sequence). V lost 4 bases, J lost 8 bases, and 5 bases stayed unmatched. CDR3 bases: TGTGCCAGCAGCTCGACAGGGGGAGACGAAAAACTGTTTTTT. It is translated as CASSSTGGDEKLFF.

The chain has TRBV7-2 and TRBJ2-6, with TRBD2 as a possible D gene (6 bases). CDR1 SGHTA and CDR2 FQGNSA come from the germline V gene. Trimming removed 4 bases from V and 1 base from J, with 14 bases in between. This CDR3 region has 17 residues. CDR3 residues: CASSSQGLISGANVLTF. The CDR3 region has the DNA TGTGCCAGCAGCTCCCAGGGACTGATTTCTGGGGCCAACGTCCTGACTTTC. The whole variable domain, remainder taken from reference TRBV7-2 and TRBJ2-6, is GAGVSQSPSNKVTEKGKDVELRCDPISGHTALYWYRQSLGQGLEFLIYFQGNSAPDKSGLPSDRFSAERTGGSVSTLTIQRTQQEDSAVYLCASSSQGLISGANVLTFGAGSRLTVL.

V usage is TRBV7-9 and J usage is TRBJ1-4; TRBD1 might be the D (6 bases). Between the trimmed V and J ends, which lost 1 base and 5 bases, there was a span of 8 bases. CDR1 is SEHNR and CDR2 is FQNEAQ in the germline V gene (reference sequence). The CDR3 extends over 14 amino acids. CDR3 DNA: TGTGCCAGCAGCTTAGGGACAGCGAATGAAAAACTGTTTTTT. Its protein product is CASSLGTANEKLFF. Full variable domain (rest looked up from reference TRBV7-9 and TRBJ1-4): DTGVSQNPRHKITKRGQNVTFRCDPISEHNRLYWYRQTLGQGPEFLTYFQNEAQLEKSRLLSDRFSAERPKGSFSTLEIQRTEQGDSAMYLCASSLGTANEKLFFGSGTQLSVL.

This clone has a count of ten or more. One end of the junction fails to match germline, which may point to a read error. V gene TRBV7-7 combines with J gene TRBJ2-2; tentative D call: TRBD2 (5 bases). CDR3 length: 15 residues. Germline V gene sequence: CDR1 SSHAT, CDR2 FNYEAQ (reference sequence). The CDR3 DNA reads TGTGCTAGCAGCCTGACTACCGCGAACACCGGGGAGCTGTTTTTT. This sequence encodes CASSLTTANTGELFF. The full variable domain, its missing parts supplied by reference TRBV7-7 and TRBJ2-2, is GAGVSQSPRYKVTKRGQDVTLRCDPISSHATLYWYQQALGQGPEFLTYFNYEAQPDKSGLPSDRFSAERPEGSISTLTIQRTEQRDSAMYRCASSLTTANTGELFFGEGSRLTVL.

This clone was found a few times. The gene calls are TRBV9 and TRBJ2-1; 7 bases are a match to TRBD1. Germline V gene sequence: CDR1 SGDLS, CDR2 YYNGEE. The CDR3 sequence is 17 residues long. J gave up 3 bases and V 4 bases, and 13 bases lay outside the gene matches. CDR3 in amino acids: CASSQLNRGIDYNEQFF. CDR3 nucleotides: TGTGCCAGCAGCCAACTAAACAGGGGCATAGACTACAATGAGCAGTTCTTC.

The chain carries TRBV5-5 and TRBJ2-3; 10 nucleotides align to TRBD2. V shed 1 base and J 5 bases; nucleotides not matched to a gene: 7. Per germline, CDR1 SGHKS and CDR2 YYEKEE (reference sequence). This CDR3 is 16 amino acids long. CDR3 bases: TGTGCCAGCAGCTTGCGTAGCGGGGGGTCCATAGATACGCAGTATTTT. Amino acid sequence: CASSLRSGGSIDTQYF.

The V call is TRBV5-8, the J call TRBJ1-4, with TRBD1 matching 8 bases. The CDR3 has 15 residues. CDR1 and CDR2 (germline): SGHTS, YDEGEE. With V trimmed by 0 bases and J by 7 bases, 5 bases remained unmatched. CDR3 sequence: CASSLAGTGIEKLFF. CDR3 coding DNA: TGTGCCAGCAGCTTGGCAGGGACAGGAATTGAAAAACTGTTTTTT.

This clone was seen only a few times. The CDR3 sequence is CASTRGETGTRVCEQYF. CDR3 sequence (DNA): TGTGCCAGCACGCGGGGTGAAACCGGGACTAGAGTTTGCGAGCAGTACTTC. The chain uses TRBV6-4 and TRBJ2-7; TRBD2 aligns across 8 bases. The ends lost 7 bases at V and 6 bases at J; junction bases unmatched: 20. Germline values: CDR1 MRHNA, CDR2 SNTAGT. CDR3 length: 17 residues.

The gene calls are TRBV19 and TRBJ2-1; TRBD2 aligns across 9 bases. V shed 6 bases and J 7 bases; nucleotides not matched to a gene: 19. CDR3 size: 18 residues. Germline assignment: CDR1 LNHDA and CDR2 SQIVND (reference sequence). The CDR3 nucleotides are TGTGCCAGTAGCCTGAGGGCTAGCGGGACCACCCGGGGGAATGAGCAGTTCTTC. It codes for CASSLRASGTTRGNEQFF.

J is TRBJ2-1 and V is TRBV3-1 (or the pseudogene TRBV3-2); D is possibly TRBD1 (6 bases). This CDR3 region has 13 residues. V lost 2 bases, J lost 8 bases, and 10 bases lay in between. Per the germline V gene, CDR1 is LGHDT and CDR2 is YNNKEL (reference sequence). CDR3 nucleotides: TGTGCCAGCAGCCAACTCACAGGGCATGAGCAGTTCTTC. Its translation: CASSQLTGHEQFF.

This sequence joins TRBV2 and TRBJ2-7; tentative D call: TRBD1 (6 bases). The germline gives CDR1 SNHLY, CDR2 FYNNEI. The CDR3 sequence is 14 residues long. The V and J ends lost 4 bases and 1 base respectively, with 11 bases between them. This chain's CDR3 is CASSGQGSSYEQYV. In DNA form, the CDR3 reads TGTGCCAGCAGTGGGCAGGGGTCTTCCTACGAGCAGTACGTC.

This chain joins TRBV19 and TRBJ2-3; 15 bases are a match to TRBD2. The CDR3 extends over 14 amino acids. V was clipped by 3 bases and J by 8 bases; unmatched bases: 0. Germline loops: CDR1 LNHDA, CDR2 SQIVND (reference sequence). The CDR3 is CASSMGLAGGTQYF. The DNA of the CDR3 is TGTGCCAGTAGTATGGGACTAGCGGGAGGTACGCAGTATTTT.

V gene TRBV5-6 combines with J gene TRBJ1-2, with D hard to call. Germline CDR1 is SGHDT and CDR2 is YYEEEE. Trimming shortened V by 6 bases and J by 1 base, and 13 bases separated the two germline ends. The CDR3 is 14 amino acids. The CDR3 protein is CASTYITVNYGYTF. As DNA, the CDR3 is TGTGCCAGCACCTATATTACAGTTAACTATGGCTACACCTTC.

The rearrangement joins TRBV10-3 to TRBJ2-4, with D hard to call. Germline V gene data show CDR1 as ENHRY and CDR2 as SYGVKD. The CDR3 loop spans 14 amino acids. Trimming took 6 bases from V and 2 from J, leaving 11 bases between them. The CDR3 here is CAISSTESKNIQYF. For the CDR3, the DNA is TGTGCCATCAGCTCTACAGAGTCCAAAAACATTCAGTACTTC.

The V call is TRBV9, the J call TRBJ1-3; the match to TRBD1 covers 10 bases. Germline V gene lookup returns CDR1 SGDLS and CDR2 YYNGEE. The length of the CDR3 is 16 residues. V was clipped by 1 base and J by 1 base; unmatched bases: 2. This CDR3 is CASSVLDRGSGNTIYF. In DNA form, the CDR3 reads TGTGCCAGCAGCGTATTGGACAGGGGGTCTGGAAACACCATATATTTT.

CDR3 sequence reads: CASIEGGRGEQYF. The CDR3 region has the DNA TGTGCCAGCATAGAGGGAGGGCGGGGAGAGCAGTACTTC. V usage is TRBV28 and J usage is TRBJ2-7; 7 bases are shared with TRBD2. J lost 7 bases, V lost 7 bases, and 10 bases had no gene match. CDR1 MDHEN and CDR2 SYDVKM come from the germline V gene. This CDR3 is 13 amino acids long.

The rearrangement links TRBV19 to TRBJ2-2; D gene ambiguous. In germline, CDR1 is LNHDA, CDR2 SQIVND (reference sequence). CDR3 size: 14 residues. The V gene lost 3 bases and the J gene lost 1 base, with 6 bases spanning the gap. In DNA, the CDR3 is TGTGCCAGTAGTATGGTACAGAACACCGGGGAGCTGTTTTTT. It specifies CASSMVQNTGELFF.

The chain uses TRBV4-1 and TRBJ1-4; 10 nucleotides agree with TRBD1. Trimming took 2 bases from V and 7 from J; bases not matched to a gene: 10. The germline V gene encodes CDR1 MGHRA and CDR2 YSYEKL. The CDR3 extends over 17 amino acids. CDR3 coding DNA: TGCGCCAGCAGCCAAAAGGGCGACAGGGGGCTGGGTGAAAAACTGTTTTTT. This codes for CASSQKGDRGLGEKLFF.

This sequence joins TRBV7-8 and TRBJ2-7; D is undetermined. Germline lookup yields CDR1 SGHVS and CDR2 FQNEAQ. CDR3 length: 13 residues. V was shortened by 1 base and J by 4 bases, with 8 bases between the two germline ends. The CDR3 reads CASSLGQVYEQYF. The CDR3 DNA reads TGTGCCAGCAGCTTAGGGCAAGTATACGAGCAGTACTTC.